This T cell receptor (beta chain) was sequenced for a study of CD8+ T cells in alopecia areata. Background on the study: Tofacitinib administration to treated patients was oral, at 5 to 10 mg twice daily.

On this clone: Its antigen remains unknown.

The CDR3 contains 14 residues. The V gene's germline CDR1 is MNHNY and CDR2 SVGAGI (reference sequence). With 2 bases removed from V and 0 bases from J, the gap between germline ends came to 7 bases. Study-wide results and limits: Researchers report lesional scalp, most notably alopecia totalis/universalis, outstripped normal scalp in clonality.

This sample's treatment: oral pan-JAK inhibitor, 5-10 mg twice daily. TCR sequencing used cDNA made by reverse transcription of extracted RNA. Assay used: immunoSEQ multiplex PCR; TCRdb lists only in-frame clones, some missing. The table includes 95,000 to 100,000 clones, 60% detected once. Here the sequenced sample was CD8+ T cells sorted from blood, taken between weeks 55 and 70, from a patient treated with tofacitinib. V usage is TRBV6-6 and J usage is TRBJ1-1, with D unresolved. This sequence originates from a human donor with alopecia areata. The CDR3 DNA is TGTGCCAGCAGTTACGGCGGGGTGAACACTGAAGCTTTCTTT. It yields the protein CASSYGGVNTEAFF.